What follows describes a single T cell receptor (beta chain). The data were obtained in a study of cytomegalovirus exposure and HLA in healthy donors. V lost 5 bases and J lost 7, with 14 bases in between. Germline V CDR1 and CDR2: SGHTA, FQGNSA. The CDR3 is made up of 14 amino acids. In the PCR, 60 Vbeta and 13 Jbeta primers were used. Measured with immunoSEQ multiplex PCR; TCRdb has only the in-frame clones, and not every one. Among 55,000 to 80,000 clones, roughly 75% were seen once, and the ten largest hold around 25%. The TCR originated in a woman aged 40-49 years in good health and CMV-seropositive. The specimen was PBMCs. The chain carries TRBV7-2 and TRBJ2-2; perhaps TRBD2 as D (6 bases). CDR3 nucleotides: TGTGCCAGCAGCCGGGAGATAGAAGACGGGGAGCTGTTTTTT. Amino acids: CASSREIEDGELFF.